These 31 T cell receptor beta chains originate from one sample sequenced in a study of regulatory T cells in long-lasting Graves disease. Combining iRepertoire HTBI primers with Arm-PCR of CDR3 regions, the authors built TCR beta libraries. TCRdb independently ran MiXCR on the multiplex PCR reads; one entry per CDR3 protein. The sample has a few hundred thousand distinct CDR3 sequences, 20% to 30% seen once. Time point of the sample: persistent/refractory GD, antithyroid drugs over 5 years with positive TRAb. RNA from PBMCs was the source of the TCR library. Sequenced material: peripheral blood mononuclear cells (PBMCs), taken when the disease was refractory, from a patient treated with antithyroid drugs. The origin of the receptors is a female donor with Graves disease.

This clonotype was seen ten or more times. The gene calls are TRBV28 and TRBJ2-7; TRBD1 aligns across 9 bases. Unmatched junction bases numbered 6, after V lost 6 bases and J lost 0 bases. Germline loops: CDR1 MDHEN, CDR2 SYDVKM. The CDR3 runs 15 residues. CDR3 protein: CASRDPGQGSYEQYF. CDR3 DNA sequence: TGTGCCAGCAGGGACCCGGGACAGGGCTCCTACGAGCAGTACTTC.

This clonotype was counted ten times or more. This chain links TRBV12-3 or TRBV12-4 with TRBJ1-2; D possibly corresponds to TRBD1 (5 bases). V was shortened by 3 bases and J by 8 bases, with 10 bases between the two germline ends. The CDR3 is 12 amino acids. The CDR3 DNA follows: TGTGCCAGCAGTTTGGGGGTCCTAGGCTACACCTTC. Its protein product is CASSLGVLGYTF.

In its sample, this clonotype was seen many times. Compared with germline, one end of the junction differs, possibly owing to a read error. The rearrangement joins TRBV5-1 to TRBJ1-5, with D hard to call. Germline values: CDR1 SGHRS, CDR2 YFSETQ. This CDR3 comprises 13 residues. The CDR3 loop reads CASSPEGNQPQHF. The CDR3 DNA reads TGTGCCAGCAGCCCAGAGGGTAATCAGCCCCAGCATTTT.

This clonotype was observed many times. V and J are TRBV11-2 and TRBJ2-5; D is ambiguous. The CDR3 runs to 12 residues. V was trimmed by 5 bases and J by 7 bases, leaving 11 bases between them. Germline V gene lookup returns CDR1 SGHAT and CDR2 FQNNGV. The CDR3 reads CASSGAAGTQYF. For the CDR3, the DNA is TGTGCCAGCAGCGGAGCAGCCGGGACCCAGTACTTC.

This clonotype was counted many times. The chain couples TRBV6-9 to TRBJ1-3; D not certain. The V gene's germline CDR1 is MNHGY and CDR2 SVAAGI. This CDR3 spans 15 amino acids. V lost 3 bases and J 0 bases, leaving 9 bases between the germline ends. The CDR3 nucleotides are TGTGCCAGCAGTTACAGTCCGAACTCTGGAAACACCATATATTTT. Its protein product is CASSYSPNSGNTIYF.

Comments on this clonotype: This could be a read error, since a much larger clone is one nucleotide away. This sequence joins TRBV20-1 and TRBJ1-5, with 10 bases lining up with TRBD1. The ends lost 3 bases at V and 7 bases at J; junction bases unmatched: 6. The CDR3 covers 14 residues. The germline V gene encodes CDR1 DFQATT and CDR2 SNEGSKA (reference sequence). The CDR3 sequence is CSASWTGGGQPQHF. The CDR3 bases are TGCAGTGCTAGTTGGACAGGGGGGGGGCAGCCCCAGCATTTT.

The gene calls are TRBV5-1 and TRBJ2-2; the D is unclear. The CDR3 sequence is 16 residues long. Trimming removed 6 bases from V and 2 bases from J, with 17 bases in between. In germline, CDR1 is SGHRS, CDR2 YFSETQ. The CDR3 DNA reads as TGCGCCAGCACCCTGGAAGGTTTCCCAAACACCGGGGAGCTGTTTTTT. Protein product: CASTLEGFPNTGELFF.

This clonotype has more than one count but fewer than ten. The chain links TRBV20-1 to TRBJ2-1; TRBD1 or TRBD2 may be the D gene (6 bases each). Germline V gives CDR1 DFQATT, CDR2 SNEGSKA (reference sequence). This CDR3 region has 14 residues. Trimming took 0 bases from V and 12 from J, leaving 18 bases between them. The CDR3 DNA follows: TGCAGTGCTAGAGACAGGGGCGGGGAGCCATGGCAGTTCTTC. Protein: CSARDRGGEPWQFF.

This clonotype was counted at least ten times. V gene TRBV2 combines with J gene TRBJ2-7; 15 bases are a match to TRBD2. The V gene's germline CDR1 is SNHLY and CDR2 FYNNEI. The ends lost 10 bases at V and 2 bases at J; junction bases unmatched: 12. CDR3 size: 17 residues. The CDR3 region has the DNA TGTGCCACCGAAGCCACGGGACTAGCGGGAGGTGCCTACGAGCAGTACTTC. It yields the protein CATEATGLAGGAYEQYF.

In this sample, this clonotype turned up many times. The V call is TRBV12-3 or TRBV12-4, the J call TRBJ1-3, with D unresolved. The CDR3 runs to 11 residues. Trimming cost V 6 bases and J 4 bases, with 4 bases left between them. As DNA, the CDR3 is TGTGCCAGCAGAACAGGAAACACCATATATTTT. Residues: CASRTGNTIYF.

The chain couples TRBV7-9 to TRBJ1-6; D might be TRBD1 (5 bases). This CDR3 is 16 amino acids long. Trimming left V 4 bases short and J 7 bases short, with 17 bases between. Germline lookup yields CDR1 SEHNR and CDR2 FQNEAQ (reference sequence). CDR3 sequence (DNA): TGTGCCAGCAGCTACGATGGGGCGGGGCTAAATTCACCCCTCCACTTT. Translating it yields CASSYDGAGLNSPLHF.

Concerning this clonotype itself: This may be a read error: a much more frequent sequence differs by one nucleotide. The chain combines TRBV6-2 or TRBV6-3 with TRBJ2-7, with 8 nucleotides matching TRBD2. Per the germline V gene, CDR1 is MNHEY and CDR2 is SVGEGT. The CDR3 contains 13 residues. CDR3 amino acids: CASRTSGPYGQYF. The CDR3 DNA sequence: TGTGCCAGCCGAACTAGCGGTCCCTACGGGCAGTACTTC.

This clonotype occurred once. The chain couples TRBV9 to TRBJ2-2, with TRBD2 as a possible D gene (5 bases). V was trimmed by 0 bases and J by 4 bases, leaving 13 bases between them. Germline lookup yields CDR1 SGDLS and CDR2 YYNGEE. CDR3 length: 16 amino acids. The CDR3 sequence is CASSVGSGSGTGELFF. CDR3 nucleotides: TGTGCCAGCAGCGTAGGAAGCGGTTCGGGCACCGGGGAGCTGTTTTTT. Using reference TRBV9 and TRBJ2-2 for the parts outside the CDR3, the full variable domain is DSGVTQTPKHLITATGQRVTLRCSPRSGDLSVYWYQQSLDQGLQFLIQYYNGEERAKGNILERFSAQQFPDLHSELNLSSLELGDSALYFCASSVGSGSGTGELFFGEGSRLTVL.

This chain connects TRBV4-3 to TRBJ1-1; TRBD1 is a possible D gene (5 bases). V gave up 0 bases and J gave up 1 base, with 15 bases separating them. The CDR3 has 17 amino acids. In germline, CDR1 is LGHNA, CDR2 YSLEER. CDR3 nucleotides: TGCGCCAGCAGCCAAGATCCACCGGGACTCAAGAACACTGAAGCTTTCTTT. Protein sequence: CASSQDPPGLKNTEAFF.

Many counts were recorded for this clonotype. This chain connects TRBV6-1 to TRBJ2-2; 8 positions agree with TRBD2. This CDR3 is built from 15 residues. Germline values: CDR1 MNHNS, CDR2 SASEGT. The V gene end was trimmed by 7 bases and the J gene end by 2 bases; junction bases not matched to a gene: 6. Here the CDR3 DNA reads TGTGCCAGCAACCTAGGACTAGCAAACACCGGGGAGCTGTTTTTT. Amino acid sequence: CASNLGLANTGELFF.

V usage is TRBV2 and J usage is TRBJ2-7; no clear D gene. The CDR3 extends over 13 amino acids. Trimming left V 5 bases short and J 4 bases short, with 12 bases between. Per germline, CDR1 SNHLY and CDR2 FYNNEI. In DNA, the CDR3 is TGTGCCAGCAGTTCAGCGTCGGGTTACGAGCAGTACTTC. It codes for CASSSASGYEQYF.

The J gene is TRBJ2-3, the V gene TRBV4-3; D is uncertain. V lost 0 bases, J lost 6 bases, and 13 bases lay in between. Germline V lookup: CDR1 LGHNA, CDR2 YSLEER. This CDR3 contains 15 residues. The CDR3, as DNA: TGCGCCAGCAGCCAAGATGTGATGTTATATGATACGCAGTATTTT. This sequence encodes CASSQDVMLYDTQYF.

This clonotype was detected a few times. As DNA, the CDR3 is TGTGCCTGGAAGCCTCAGGTTGCTGGCACCGGGGAGCTGTTTTTT. It codes for CAWKPQVAGTGELFF. The rearrangement uses TRBV30 and TRBJ2-2; D uncertain. The CDR3 length is 15 residues. Per germline, CDR1 GTSNPN and CDR2 SVGIG (reference sequence). The germline V and J ends were trimmed by 4 bases and 4 bases, with 16 bases remaining between them. Drawing the rest from reference TRBV30 and TRBJ2-2, the complete variable domain is SQTIHQWPATLVQPVGSPLSLECTVEGTSNPNLYWYRQAAGRGLQLLFYSVGIGQISSEVPQNLSASRPQDRQFILSSKKLLLSDSGFYLCAWKPQVAGTGELFFGEGSRLTVL.

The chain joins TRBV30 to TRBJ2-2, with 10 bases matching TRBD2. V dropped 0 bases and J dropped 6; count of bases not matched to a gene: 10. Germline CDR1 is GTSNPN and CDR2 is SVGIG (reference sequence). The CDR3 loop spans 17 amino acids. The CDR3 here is CAWSVAPTSGFSGELFF. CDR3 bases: TGTGCCTGGAGTGTAGCTCCGACTAGCGGGTTTTCCGGGGAGCTGTTTTTT.

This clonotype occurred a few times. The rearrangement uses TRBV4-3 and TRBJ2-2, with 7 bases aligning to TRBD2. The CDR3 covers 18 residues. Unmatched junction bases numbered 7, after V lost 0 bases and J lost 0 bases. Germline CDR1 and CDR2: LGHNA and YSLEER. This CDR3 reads CASSQDLGGSPNTGELFF. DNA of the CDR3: TGCGCCAGCAGCCAAGATCTAGGCGGGAGCCCGAACACCGGGGAGCTGTTTTTT.

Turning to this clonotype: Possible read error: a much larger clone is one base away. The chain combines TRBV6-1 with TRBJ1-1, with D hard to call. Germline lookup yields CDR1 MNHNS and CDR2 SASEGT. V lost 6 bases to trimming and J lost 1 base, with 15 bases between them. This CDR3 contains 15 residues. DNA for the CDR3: TGTGCCAGCAGCCGCACCGTACAGAGGAACACTGAAGCTTTCTTT. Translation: CASSRTVQRNTEAFF.

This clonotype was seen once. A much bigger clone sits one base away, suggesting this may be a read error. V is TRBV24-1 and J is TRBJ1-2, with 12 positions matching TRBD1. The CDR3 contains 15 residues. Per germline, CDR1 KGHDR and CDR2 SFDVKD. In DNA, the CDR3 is TGTGCCACCGGTGATGGGACAGGGGGCGACTATGGCTACACCTTC. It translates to CATGDGTGGDYGYTF.

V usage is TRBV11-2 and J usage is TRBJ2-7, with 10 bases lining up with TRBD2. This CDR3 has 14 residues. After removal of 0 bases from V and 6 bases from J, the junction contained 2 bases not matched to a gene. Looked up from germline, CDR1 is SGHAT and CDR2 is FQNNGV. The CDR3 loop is CASSLDGTSVEQYF. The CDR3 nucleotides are TGTGCCAGCAGCTTAGATGGGACTAGCGTCGAGCAGTACTTC.

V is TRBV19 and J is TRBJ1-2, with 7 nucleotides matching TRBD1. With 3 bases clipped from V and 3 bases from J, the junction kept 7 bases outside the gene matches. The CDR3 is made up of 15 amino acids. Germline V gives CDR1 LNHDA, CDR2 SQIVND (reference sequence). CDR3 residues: CASSIGRQGHYGYTF. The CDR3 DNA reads TGTGCCAGTAGTATCGGGAGACAGGGACACTATGGCTACACCTTC. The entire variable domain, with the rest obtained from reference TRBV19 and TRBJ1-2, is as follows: DGGITQSPKYLFRKEGQNVTLSCEQNLNHDAMYWYRQDPGQGLRLIYYSQIVNDFQKGDIAEGYSVSREKKESFPLTVTSAQKNPTAFYLCASSIGRQGHYGYTFGSGTRLTVV.

DNA for the CDR3: TGTGCCACCAGTGCCCTCGGTGAGGCCCAGTACTTC. This encodes CATSALGEAQYF. This sequence joins TRBV24-1 and TRBJ2-5; D gene uncertain. The CDR3 runs to 12 residues. Trimming cost V 5 bases and J 9 bases, with 12 bases left between them. Germline CDR1 reads KGHDR; CDR2 reads SFDVKD.

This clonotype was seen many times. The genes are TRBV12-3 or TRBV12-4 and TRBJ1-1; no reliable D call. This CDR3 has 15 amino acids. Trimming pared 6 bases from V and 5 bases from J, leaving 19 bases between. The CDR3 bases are TGTGCCAGCAGGCGCGGACCGCAGGTGGGGACTGAAGCTTTCTTT. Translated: CASRRGPQVGTEAFF.

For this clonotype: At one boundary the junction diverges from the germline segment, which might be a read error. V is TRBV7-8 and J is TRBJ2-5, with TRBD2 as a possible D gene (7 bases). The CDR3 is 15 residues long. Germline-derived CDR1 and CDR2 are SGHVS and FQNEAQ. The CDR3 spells CASSSHPGAGETQCF. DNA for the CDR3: TGTGCCAGCAGCTCCCACCCGGGGGCGGGGGAGACCCAGTGCTTC.

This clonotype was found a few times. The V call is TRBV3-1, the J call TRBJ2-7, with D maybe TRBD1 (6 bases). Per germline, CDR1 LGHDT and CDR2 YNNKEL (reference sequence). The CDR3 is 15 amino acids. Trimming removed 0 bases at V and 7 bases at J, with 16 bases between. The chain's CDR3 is CASSQEGAGTREQYF. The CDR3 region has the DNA TGTGCCAGCAGCCAAGAGGGGGCAGGGACGAGAGAGCAGTACTTC.

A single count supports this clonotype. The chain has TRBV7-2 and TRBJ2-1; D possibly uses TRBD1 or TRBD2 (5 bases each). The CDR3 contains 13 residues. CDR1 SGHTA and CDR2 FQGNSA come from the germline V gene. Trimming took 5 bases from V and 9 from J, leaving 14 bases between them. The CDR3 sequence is CASSQVGTGEQFF. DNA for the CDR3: TGTGCCAGCAGCCAAGTAGGGACGGGTGAGCAGTTCTTC.

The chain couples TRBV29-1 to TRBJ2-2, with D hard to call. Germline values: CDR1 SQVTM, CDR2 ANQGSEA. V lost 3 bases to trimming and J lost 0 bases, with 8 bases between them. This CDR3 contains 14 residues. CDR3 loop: CSVEVGSNTGELFF. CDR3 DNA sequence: TGCAGCGTTGAGGTGGGCTCGAACACCGGGGAGCTGTTTTTT.

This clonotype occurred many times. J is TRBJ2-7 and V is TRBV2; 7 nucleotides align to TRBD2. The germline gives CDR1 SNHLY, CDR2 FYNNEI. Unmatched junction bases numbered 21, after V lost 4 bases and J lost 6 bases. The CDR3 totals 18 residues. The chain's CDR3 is CASSGIPRGGTTRFEQYF. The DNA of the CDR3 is TGTGCCAGCAGTGGAATCCCCCGCGGAGGGACTACCCGATTCGAGCAGTACTTC.